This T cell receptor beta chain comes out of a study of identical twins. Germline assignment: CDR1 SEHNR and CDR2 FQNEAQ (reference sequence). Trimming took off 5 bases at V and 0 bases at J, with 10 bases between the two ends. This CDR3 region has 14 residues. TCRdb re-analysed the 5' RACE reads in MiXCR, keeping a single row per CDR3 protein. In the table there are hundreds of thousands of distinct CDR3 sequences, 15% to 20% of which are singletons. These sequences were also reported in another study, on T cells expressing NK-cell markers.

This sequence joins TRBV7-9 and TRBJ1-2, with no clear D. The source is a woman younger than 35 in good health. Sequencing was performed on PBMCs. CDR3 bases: TGTGCCAGCAGCCCCGACTGGCCTAACTATGGCTACACCTTC. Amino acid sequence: CASSPDWPNYGYTF.